The 3 T cell receptor beta chains given below trace back to one sample, sequenced in a study of CD8 T cells in ankylosing spondylitis. Via MiXCR, TCRdb re-called the 5' RACE reads, giving one row per CDR3 protein. Among 35,000 to 40,000 distinct CDR3 sequences listed, 16% were seen once. Sequenced sample: blood. The receptors shown here come from a male donor with ankylosing spondylitis or in good health (not recorded which).

The chain uses TRBV4-3 and TRBJ2-3; 7 bases are a match to TRBD2. CDR3 length equals 20 residues. V lost 0 bases to trimming and J lost 1 base; unmatched junction nucleotides: 16. Germline V gives CDR1 LGHNA, CDR2 YSLEER. The CDR3 loop is CASSQEASGALISGTDTQYF. DNA for the CDR3: TGCGCCAGCAGCCAAGAGGCTAGCGGAGCTCTCATCTCGGGCACAGATACGCAGTATTTT.

This clonotype was picked up a small number of times. The chain recombines TRBV7-2 with TRBJ2-5; 10 bases agree with TRBD1. This CDR3 is built from 13 residues. From germline, CDR1 is SGHTA and CDR2 FQGNSA. V lost 5 bases and J lost 5; bases outside the gene matches: 2. The CDR3 nucleotides read TGTGCCAGCAGCCCGGACAGGGGGGAGACCCAGTACTTC. Amino acid sequence: CASSPDRGETQYF. Together with reference TRBV7-2 and TRBJ2-5, the CDR3 gives the full variable domain: GAGVSQSPSNKVTEKGKDVELRCDPISGHTALYWYRQSLGQGLEFLIYFQGNSAPDKSGLPSDRFSAERTGGSVSTLTIQRTQQEDSAVYLCASSPDRGETQYFGPGTRLLVL.

The chain is built from TRBV21-1 and TRBJ2-4; no DNA check was done on the table's D call, TRBD1. TRBV21-1 represents a pseudogene. The CDR3 is 13 residues long. The CDR3 region is CASGGGAKNIQYF. Here the CDR3 DNA reads TGTGCCAGCGGAGGGGGAGCCAAAAACATTCAGTACTTC.